The source of this T cell receptor beta chain is a study of persistence of HIV-infected CD4 T cells. V shed 4 bases, J shed 1 base, and the junction held 11 bases outside the gene matches. The CDR3 has 18 residues. Germline V gene lookup returns CDR1 MNHNS and CDR2 SASEGT. Details on this clone: Its target is not known.

The libraries were made with immunoSEQ version 4 in survey mode. Sequencing was performed with immunoSEQ multiplex PCR; in TCRdb, only in-frame clones are kept and a portion is missing. The table lists around 35,000 clones, approximately 86% of them singletons. Anti-CD3/anti-CD28 beads served as a nonspecific positive control stimulus. Sorting selected CD4+ T cells upregulating both CD40 ligand and CD69. Specimen: CD4+ T cells sorted from PBMCs after approximately 19-hour stimulation, collected from a patient who received antiretroviral therapy. This chain uses TRBV6-1 with TRBJ2-1; 9 nucleotides agree with TRBD2. This TCR was recovered from an adult man with HIV who was CMV-seropositive. CDR3 protein: CASSGPSGDRGSYNEQFF. The DNA of the CDR3 is TGTGCCAGCAGTGGGCCTAGCGGGGACCGGGGGTCCTACAATGAGCAGTTCTTC.